These T cell receptor beta chains were read from a single sample in a study of T-cell reconstitution after alpha-beta-depleted transplantation in children. TCRdb re-analysed the PCR reads in MiXCR, keeping a single row per CDR3 protein. The data show a few hundred thousand distinct CDR3 sequences, about 25% seen once. The starting material was PBMCs, obtained before TCRalphabeta/CD19-depleted stem cell transplant. The receptors stem from a girl aged 2 to 10 with Fanconi anemia, due to receive a stem cell transplant. The CDR3 runs from the conserved cysteine through the conserved F or W. The order of the fields is V gene, D gene, J gene, clone size, CDR3 DNA, CDR3 protein. The D gene is left open where the match is weak. Clone size, where shown, is once, few, many, or a class for clones that have expanded.

TRBV20-1	.	TRBJ2-5	.	TGCAGAGTTTCAACGATTTGGACGGATGGACAAGAGACCCAGTACTTC	CRVSTIWTDGQETQYF
TRBV19	.	TRBJ1-1	many	TGTGCCAGTAGTAGGCCCCGGGACACCGACACTGAAGCTTTCTTT	CASSRPRDTDTEAFF
TRBV30	.	TRBJ2-7	many	TGTGCCTGGAGTGGGAATTACGAGCAGTACTTC	CAWSGNYEQYF
TRBV5-1	.	TRBJ2-3	.	TGCGCCAGCAGCTCCTACTCACCTATCACAGATACGCAGTATTTT	CASSSYSPITDTQYF
TRBV20-1	.	TRBJ2-3	.	TGCAGTGCTAGAGCGGGACCGTCCGTGGATGCGCAGTATTTT	CSARAGPSVDAQYF
TRBV7-2	TRBD2	TRBJ2-5	.	TGTGCCAGCAGCTTAGAGAGGCCTAGCGGAGAGACCCAGTACTTC	CASSLERPSGETQYF
TRBV20-1	.	TRBJ2-3	.	TGCAGTGCTAGACATCCAGGGCTGTTAGATACGCAGTATTTT	CSARHPGLLDTQYF
TRBV2	TRBD2	TRBJ2-7	.	TGTGCCAGCACTAGGCTAGCGGGAGAAGGTACGAGAGGCTACGAGCAGTACTTC	CASTRLAGEGTRGYEQYF
TRBV29-1	TRBD1	TRBJ1-1	many	TGCAGCGCATTAAACAGGGGCACTGAAGCTTTCTTT	CSALNRGTEAFF
TRBV5-5	.	TRBJ2-3	few	TGTGCCAGCAGACCTATGACAGGTTCACCATTAGATACGCAGTATTTT	CASRPMTGSPLDTQYF
TRBV29-1	.	TRBJ2-1	many	TGCAGCGTCTTCGGACTAACTAAGGAGGTTATCAATGAGCAGTTCTTC	CSVFGLTKEVINEQFF
TRBV12-3/TRBV12-4	.	TRBJ1-6	many	TGTGCCAGCAGTTACCCAGGGGTCCATAATTCACCCCTCCACTTT	CASSYPGVHNSPLHF
TRBV7-2	.	TRBJ2-7	many	TGTGCCAGCAGCTTGAGGGGCGGGTTCTACGAGCAGTACTTC	CASSLRGGFYEQYF
TRBV27	.	TRBJ2-1	many	TGTGCCAGCAGTTTCCCCACCTTAGCTGAGCAGTTCTTC	CASSFPTLAEQFF
TRBV20-1	.	TRBJ2-3	.	TGCAGTGCTAGTCTCTCAGGAGATACGCAGTATTTT	CSASLSGDTQYF
TRBV29-1	TRBD1	TRBJ1-2	many	TGCAGCGGTCAACAGGGGGCCTATGGCTACACCTTC	CSGQQGAYGYTF
TRBV7-3	.	TRBJ2-1	many	TGTGCCAGCAGTCTCGGTAGCGGCAATGAGCAGTTCTTC	CASSLGSGNEQFF
TRBV20-1	.	TRBJ2-4	.	TGCAGTGCTAGGCCGATCCCGGTGGGAAACATTCAGTACTTC	CSARPIPVGNIQYF
TRBV6-1	.	TRBJ2-3	many	TGTGCCAGCAGTGAAGCACCAATCACAGATACGCAGTATTTT	CASSEAPITDTQYF
TRBV5-1	TRBD2	TRBJ2-3	.	TGCGCCAGCAGCTTGGGACTAGCGGGACGGGAAGATACGCAGTATTTT	CASSLGLAGREDTQYF